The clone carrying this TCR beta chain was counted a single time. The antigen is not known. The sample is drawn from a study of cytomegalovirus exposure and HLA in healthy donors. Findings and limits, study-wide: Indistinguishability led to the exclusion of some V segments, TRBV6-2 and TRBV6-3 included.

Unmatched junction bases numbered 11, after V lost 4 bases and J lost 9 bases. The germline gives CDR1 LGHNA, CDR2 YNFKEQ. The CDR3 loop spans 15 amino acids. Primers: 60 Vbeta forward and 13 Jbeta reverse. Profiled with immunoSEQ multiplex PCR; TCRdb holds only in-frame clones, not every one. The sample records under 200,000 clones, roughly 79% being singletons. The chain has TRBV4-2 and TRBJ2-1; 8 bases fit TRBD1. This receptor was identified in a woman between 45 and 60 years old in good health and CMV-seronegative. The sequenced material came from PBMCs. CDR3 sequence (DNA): TGTGCCAGCAGCCTGGGACAGGTTGAGGTTGGTGAGCAGTTCTTC. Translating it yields CASSLGQVEVGEQFF.